The 18 T cell receptor beta chains below all came from one sample that was sequenced in a study of cytomegalovirus exposure and HLA in healthy donors. Primers included in the PCR were 60 Vbeta and 13 Jbeta primers. Profiling relied on immunoSEQ multiplex PCR, and the TCRdb table lists in-frame clones only, not all of them. The sample includes roughly 70,000 clones, roughly 79% seen only once; the top ten take approximately 5.8%. The sample taken for sequencing was PBMCs. The receptors stem from a middle-aged man in good health and CMV-seronegative.

V gene TRBV5-1 combines with J gene TRBJ2-1; D ambiguous. CDR3 length: 15 amino acids. Germline V gene lookup returns CDR1 SGHRS and CDR2 YFSETQ. The V gene lost 2 bases and the J gene lost 0 bases, with 9 bases spanning the gap. For the CDR3, the DNA is TGCGCCAGCAGCTTCACTACGGCCTCCTACAATGAGCAGTTCTTC. It encodes CASSFTTASYNEQFF.

In this sample, this clone turned up a few times. The CDR3 is CASSPSGRAYEQYF. The DNA for the CDR3 is TGCGCCAGCAGCCCTAGCGGGAGGGCCTACGAGCAGTACTTC. The genes are TRBV4-3 and TRBJ2-5, with TRBD2 identical over 12 bases. Judging by the DNA end, TRBJ2-7 fits better; the J call may be wrong. The germline CDR1 and CDR2 sequences are LGHNA and YSLEER. This CDR3 has 14 residues.

This clone appeared once. The chain recombines TRBV4-1 with TRBJ2-3; 12 bases agree with TRBD2. The CDR3 runs to 16 residues. Germline-derived CDR1 and CDR2 are MGHRA and YSYEKL. V shed 3 bases, J shed 6 bases, and the junction held 7 bases outside the gene matches. Written as DNA, the CDR3 is TGCGCCAGCAGCCAGCTAGCGGGGGGGCTGCTGGATACGCAGTATTTT. This encodes CASSQLAGGLLDTQYF.

This chain links TRBV4-1 with TRBJ2-1, with 11 bases aligning to TRBD2. The CDR3 contains 17 residues. Germline V lookup: CDR1 MGHRA, CDR2 YSYEKL. V shed 5 bases, J shed 1 base, and the junction held 7 bases outside the gene matches. The CDR3 region is CASSSILAGVSYNEQFF. CDR3 in DNA: TGCGCCAGCAGCTCGATACTAGCGGGGGTTTCCTACAATGAGCAGTTCTTC.

The gene calls are TRBV30 and TRBJ1-4; D remains ambiguous. This CDR3 is built from 14 residues. Deletions cut 2 bases from V and 0 bases from J, with 7 bases between. CDR1 is GTSNPN and CDR2 is SVGIG in the germline V gene (reference sequence). For the CDR3, the DNA is TGTGCCTGGAGTTTGGGCGCAACTAATGAAAAACTGTTTTTT. This encodes CAWSLGATNEKLFF.

This clone was counted a single time. V usage is TRBV5-1 and J usage is TRBJ1-2; the match to TRBD1 covers 8 bases. Trimming took 4 bases from V and 8 from J; bases not matched to a gene: 10. This CDR3 spans 14 amino acids. Germline V lookup: CDR1 SGHRS, CDR2 YFSETQ. For the CDR3, the DNA is TGCGCCAGCAGCCCGGACAGGGCAAGAGGAGGCTACACCTTC. It specifies CASSPDRARGGYTF. Filled out from reference TRBV5-1 and TRBJ1-2, the complete variable domain reads KAGVTQTPRYLIKTRGQQVTLSCSPISGHRSVSWYQQTPGQGLQFLFEYFSETQRNKGNFPGRFSGRQFSNSRSEMNVSTLELGDSALYLCASSPDRARGGYTFGSGTRLTVV.

This sequence joins TRBV18 and TRBJ2-1, with D maybe TRBD2 (5 bases). Germline CDR1 and CDR2: KGHSH and LQKENI. Trimming took off 0 bases at V and 0 bases at J, with 6 bases between the two ends. The CDR3 is made up of 15 amino acids. This chain's CDR3 is CASSPPGSSYNEQFF. The CDR3 region has the DNA TGTGCCAGCTCACCACCAGGGAGCTCCTACAATGAGCAGTTCTTC.

This chain joins TRBV7-6 and TRBJ1-1, with TRBD1 identical over 9 bases. V gave up 1 base and J gave up 5 bases; unmatched junction bases: 5. CDR3 length: 15 amino acids. Germline V gene lookup returns CDR1 SGHVS and CDR2 FNYEAQ. The CDR3 sequence: CASSLEGQGWTEAFF. The CDR3 nucleotides read TGTGCCAGCAGCTTAGAGGGACAGGGATGGACTGAAGCTTTCTTT.

The rearrangement links TRBV2 to TRBJ2-2; D ambiguous. Germline CDR1 is SNHLY and CDR2 is FYNNEI. This CDR3 comprises 15 residues. The V and J ends lost 1 base and 1 base respectively, with 7 bases between them. This CDR3 is CASSEDRVNTGELFF. The CDR3 nucleotides are TGTGCCAGCAGTGAAGACCGGGTGAACACCGGGGAGCTGTTTTTT.

This rearrangement joins TRBV30 to TRBJ2-7, with unresolved D. Trimming cost V 1 base and J 0 bases, with 7 bases left between them. Per the germline V gene, CDR1 is GTSNPN and CDR2 is SVGIG (reference sequence). The CDR3 runs 13 residues. CDR3 loop: CAWSAASSYEQYF. CDR3 nucleotides: TGTGCCTGGAGTGCAGCTAGCTCCTACGAGCAGTACTTC.

CDR3 in DNA: TGTGCCATCGGGGCTCTCTACACTGAAGCTTTCTTT. The encoded protein is CAIGALYTEAFF. The chain employs TRBV10-3 and TRBJ1-1, with D possibly being TRBD1 (5 bases). This CDR3 comprises 12 residues. V was shortened by 8 bases and J by 3 bases, with 10 bases between the two germline ends. CDR1 and CDR2 (germline): ENHRY, SYGVKD.

The chain is built from TRBV7-6 and TRBJ2-2, with TRBD2 matching over 7 bases. CDR1 and CDR2 from the germline V gene are SGHVS and FNYEAQ. V lost 5 bases, J lost 1 base, and 4 bases stayed unmatched. The CDR3 runs 15 residues. The CDR3 DNA sequence: TGTGCCAGCAGCGCGTCTAGCGGGAACACCGGGGAGCTGTTTTTT. Its translation is CASSASSGNTGELFF.

The chain is built from TRBV6-5 and TRBJ1-5; 9 bases fit TRBD1. With 6 bases clipped from V and 1 base from J, the junction kept 4 bases outside the gene matches. Germline V gene sequence: CDR1 MNHEY, CDR2 SVGAGI. This CDR3 comprises 15 residues. CDR3 nucleotide sequence: TGTGCCAGCAGGAAGGACAGGGGCAGCAATCAGCCCCAGCATTTT. As protein: CASRKDRGSNQPQHF.

This sequence joins TRBV7-2 and TRBJ1-2; D is ambiguous. The CDR3 contains 13 residues. Looked up from germline, CDR1 is SGHTA and CDR2 is FQGNSA. V was trimmed by 3 bases and J by 0 bases, leaving 5 bases between them. The DNA of the CDR3 is TGTGCCAGCAGCTTCACAGCTAACTATGGCTACACCTTC. This gives the protein CASSFTANYGYTF.

This chain's CDR3 is CASIYRGSTEAFF. The CDR3 DNA is TGTGCCAGCATATATAGGGGGAGCACTGAAGCTTTCTTT. The chain joins TRBV7-2 to TRBJ1-1; possibly TRBD1 for D (6 bases). The CDR3 contains 13 residues. The V end was cut by 7 bases, the J end by 4 bases, with 13 bases between. Germline CDR1 reads SGHTA; CDR2 reads FQGNSA.

The V call is TRBV6-5, the J call TRBJ2-1, with D possibly being TRBD2 (6 bases). V was clipped by 5 bases and J by 6 bases, with 17 bases between them. CDR3 length equals 15 residues. Germline CDR1 and CDR2: MNHEY and SVGAGI. The DNA of the CDR3 is TGTGCCAGCAGTCCCGTCCTAGCGAGGGCCAATGAGCAGTTCTTC. It translates to CASSPVLARANEQFF.

V and J are TRBV7-2 and TRBJ2-3; the match to TRBD2 covers 10 bases. The germline V gene has CDR1 SGHTA and CDR2 FQGNSA. There are 17 residues in the CDR3. V was pared by 1 base and J by 5 bases, with 9 bases of the junction left unmatched. The CDR3 bases are TGTGCCAGCAGCTTAGAATGGAGCGGGAGGGCCAGAGATACGCAGTATTTT. It specifies CASSLEWSGRARDTQYF.

This chain uses TRBV6-5 with TRBJ2-2; D possibly corresponds to TRBD1 (5 bases). CDR3 length equals 14 residues. V lost 6 bases and J lost 1, with 9 bases in between. Germline assignment: CDR1 MNHEY and CDR2 SVGAGI. The CDR3 bases are TGTGCCAGCAGGACTGGACAGAACACCGGGGAGCTGTTTTTT. This gives the protein CASRTGQNTGELFF.